This T cell receptor beta chain is from a study of blood T cells in healthy people across ages. Study information: When template switching was applied, about one barcoded beta molecule was captured per two T cells.

For this clonotype: Its antigen is as yet unknown.

This CDR3 comprises 16 residues. Looked up from germline, CDR1 is LGHNT and CDR2 is FRNRAP. Between the trimmed V and J ends, which lost 1 base and 2 bases, there was a span of 14 bases. It was with a sample-barcoded 5' primer and a J-beta primer mix that a second PCR of about 7 to 12 cycles was run. TCRdb redid the calling of the 5' RACE reads with MiXCR, one entry per CDR3 protein. The sample consists of about 780,000 distinct CDR3 sequences, around 62% of them appearing once. Study results and limitations: The unsorted PBMCs prevented any conclusive comparison of naive versus antigen-experienced cells. Diversity was higher, and naive CD4+ cells more numerous, in long-lived donors than in aged donors.

The chain links TRBV12-5 to TRBJ1-2; possible D gene TRBD1, 5 bases. This TCR came from a man between 25 and 39 years old in good health. Source material: blood. The CDR3 DNA sequence: TGTGCTAGTGGTTTGGGAACCGGACACCCAAACTATGGCTACACCTTC. Translating gives CASGLGTGHPNYGYTF.